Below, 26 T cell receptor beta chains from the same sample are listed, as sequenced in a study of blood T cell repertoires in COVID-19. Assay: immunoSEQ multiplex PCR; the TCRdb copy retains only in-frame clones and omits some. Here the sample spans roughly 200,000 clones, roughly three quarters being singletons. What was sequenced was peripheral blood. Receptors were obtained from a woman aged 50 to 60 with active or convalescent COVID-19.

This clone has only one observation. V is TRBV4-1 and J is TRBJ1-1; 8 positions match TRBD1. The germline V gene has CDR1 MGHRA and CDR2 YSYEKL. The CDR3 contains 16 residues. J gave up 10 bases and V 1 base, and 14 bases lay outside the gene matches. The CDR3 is CASSQVGGRGPGIAFF. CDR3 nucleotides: TGCGCCAGCAGCCAAGTTGGGGGCAGGGGGCCTGGGATAGCTTTCTTT.

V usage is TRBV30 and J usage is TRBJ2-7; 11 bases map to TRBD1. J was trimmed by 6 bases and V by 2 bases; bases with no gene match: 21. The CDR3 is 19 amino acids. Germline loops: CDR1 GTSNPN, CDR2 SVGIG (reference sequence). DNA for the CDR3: TGTGCCTGGAGTCCTCGATGGAGGGACAGGGGGTCCCTCGGAGGCGAGCAGTACTTC. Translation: CAWSPRWRDRGSLGGEQYF.

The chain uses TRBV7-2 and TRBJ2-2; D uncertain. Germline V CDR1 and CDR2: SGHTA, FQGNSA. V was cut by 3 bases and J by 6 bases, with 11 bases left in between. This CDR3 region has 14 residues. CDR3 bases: TGTGCCAGCAGCTTTAACAGTCAATCCGGGGAGCTGTTTTTT. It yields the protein CASSFNSQSGELFF.

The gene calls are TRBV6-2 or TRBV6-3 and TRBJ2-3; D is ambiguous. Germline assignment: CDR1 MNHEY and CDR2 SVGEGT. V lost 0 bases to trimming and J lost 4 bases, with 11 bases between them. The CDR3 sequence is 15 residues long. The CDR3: CASSYSNGVSDTQYF. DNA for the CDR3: TGTGCCAGCAGTTACTCGAATGGAGTCTCAGATACGCAGTATTTT.

DNA for the CDR3: TGTGCCAGCAGCGTAACGGGGGGGCGAGAGACCCAGTACTTC. This encodes CASSVTGGRETQYF. J is TRBJ2-5 and V is TRBV9; 8 bases are shared with TRBD2. J gave up 4 bases and V 1 base, and 3 bases lay outside the gene matches. Germline assignment: CDR1 SGDLS and CDR2 YYNGEE. The CDR3 has 14 residues.

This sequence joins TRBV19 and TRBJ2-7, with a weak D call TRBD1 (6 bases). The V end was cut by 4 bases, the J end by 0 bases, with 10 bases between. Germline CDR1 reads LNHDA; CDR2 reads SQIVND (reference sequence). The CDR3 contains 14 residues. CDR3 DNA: TGTGCCAGTAGTACTAGACAGGCCTCCTACGAGCAGTACTTC. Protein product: CASSTRQASYEQYF.

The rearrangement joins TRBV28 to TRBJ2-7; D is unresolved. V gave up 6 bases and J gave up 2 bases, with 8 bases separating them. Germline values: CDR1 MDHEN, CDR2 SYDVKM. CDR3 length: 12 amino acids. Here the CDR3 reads CASRRSTYEQYF. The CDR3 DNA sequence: TGTGCCAGCAGACGCTCTACCTACGAGCAGTACTTC.

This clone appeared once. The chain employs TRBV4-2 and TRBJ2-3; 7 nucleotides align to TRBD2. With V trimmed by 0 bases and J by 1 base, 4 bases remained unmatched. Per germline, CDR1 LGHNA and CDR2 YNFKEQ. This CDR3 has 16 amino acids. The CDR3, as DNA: TGTGCCAGCAGCCAAGAAATAACTAGCGGCACAGATACGCAGTATTTT. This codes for CASSQEITSGTDTQYF.

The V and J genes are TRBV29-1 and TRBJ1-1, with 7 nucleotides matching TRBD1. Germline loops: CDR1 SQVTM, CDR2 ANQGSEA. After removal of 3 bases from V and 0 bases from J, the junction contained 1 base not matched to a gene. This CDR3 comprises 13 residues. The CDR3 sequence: CSVDDRVNTEAFF. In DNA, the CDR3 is TGCAGCGTTGACGACAGGGTGAACACTGAAGCTTTCTTT.

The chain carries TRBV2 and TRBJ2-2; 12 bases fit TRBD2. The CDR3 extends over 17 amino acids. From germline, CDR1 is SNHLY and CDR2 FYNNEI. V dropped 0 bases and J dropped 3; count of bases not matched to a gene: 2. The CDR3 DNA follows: TGTGCCAGCAGTGAAGCCGGACTAGCGGGGTACACCGGGGAGCTGTTTTTT. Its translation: CASSEAGLAGYTGELFF.

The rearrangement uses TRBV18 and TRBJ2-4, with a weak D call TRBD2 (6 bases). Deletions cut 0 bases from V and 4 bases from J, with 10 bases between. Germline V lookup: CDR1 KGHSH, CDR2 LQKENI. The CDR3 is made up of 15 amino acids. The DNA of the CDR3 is TGTGCCAGCTCACCACCCTCGGCGGGGAAAAACATTCAGTACTTC. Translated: CASSPPSAGKNIQYF.

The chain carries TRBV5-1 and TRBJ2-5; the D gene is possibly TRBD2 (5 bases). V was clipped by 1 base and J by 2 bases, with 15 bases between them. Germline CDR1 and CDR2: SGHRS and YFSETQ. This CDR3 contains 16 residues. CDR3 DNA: TGCGCCAGCAGCTTGACTAACGGGGTCTCTCAAGAGACCCAGTACTTC. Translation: CASSLTNGVSQETQYF.

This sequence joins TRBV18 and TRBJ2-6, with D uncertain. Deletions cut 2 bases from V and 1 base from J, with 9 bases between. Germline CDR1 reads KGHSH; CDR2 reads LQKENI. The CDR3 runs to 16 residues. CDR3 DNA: TGTGCCAGCTCACCAACCCCTACGTCTGGGGCCAACGTCCTGACTTTC. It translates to CASSPTPTSGANVLTF.

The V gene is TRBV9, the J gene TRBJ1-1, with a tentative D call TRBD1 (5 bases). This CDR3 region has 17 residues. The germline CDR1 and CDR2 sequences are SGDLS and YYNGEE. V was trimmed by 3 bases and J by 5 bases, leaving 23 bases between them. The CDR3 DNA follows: TGTGCCAGCAGCGCCCTCCCGACGGTCGGGGGGGAAACTGAAGCTTTCTTT. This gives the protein CASSALPTVGGETEAFF. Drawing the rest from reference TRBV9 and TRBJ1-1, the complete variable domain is DSGVTQTPKHLITATGQRVTLRCSPRSGDLSVYWYQQSLDQGLQFLIQYYNGEERAKGNILERFSAQQFPDLHSELNLSSLELGDSALYFCASSALPTVGGETEAFFGQGTRLTVV.

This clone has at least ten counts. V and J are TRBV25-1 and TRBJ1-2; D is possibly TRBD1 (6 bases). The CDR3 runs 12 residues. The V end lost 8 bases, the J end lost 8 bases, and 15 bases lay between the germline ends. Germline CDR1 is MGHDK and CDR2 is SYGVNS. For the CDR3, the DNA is TGTGCCAGCTCGACAGGATCGGGGGGCTACACCTTC. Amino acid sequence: CASSTGSGGYTF.

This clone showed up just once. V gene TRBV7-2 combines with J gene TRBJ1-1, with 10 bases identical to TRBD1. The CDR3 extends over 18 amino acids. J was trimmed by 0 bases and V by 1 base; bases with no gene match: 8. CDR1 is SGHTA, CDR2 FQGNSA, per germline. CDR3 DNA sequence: TGTGCCAGCAGCTTAGGCCCCCCGGGACAGGGGATGAACACTGAAGCTTTCTTT. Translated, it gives CASSLGPPGQGMNTEAFF.

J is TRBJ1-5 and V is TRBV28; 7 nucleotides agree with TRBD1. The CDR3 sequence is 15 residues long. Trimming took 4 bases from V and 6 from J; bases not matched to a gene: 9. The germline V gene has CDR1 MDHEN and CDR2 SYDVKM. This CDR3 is CASSSGQHTGQPQHF. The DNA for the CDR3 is TGTGCCAGCAGTTCGGGACAGCATACGGGTCAGCCCCAGCATTTT.

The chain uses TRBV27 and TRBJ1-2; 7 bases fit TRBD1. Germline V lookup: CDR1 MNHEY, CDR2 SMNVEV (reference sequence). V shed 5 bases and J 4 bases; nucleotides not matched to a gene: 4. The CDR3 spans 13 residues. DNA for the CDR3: TGTGCCAGCAGTAGCGACAGGGTCTATGGCTACACCTTC. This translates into CASSSDRVYGYTF.

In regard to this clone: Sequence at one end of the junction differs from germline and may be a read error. The CDR3 spells CASSLRGAANTGELFF. CDR3 nucleotides: TGTGCTAGCAGCTTACGGGGGGCTGCGAACACCGGGGAGCTGTTTTTT. The chain is built from TRBV7-7 and TRBJ2-2; D may be TRBD2 (7 bases). The CDR3 contains 16 residues. Per germline, CDR1 SSHAT and CDR2 FNYEAQ (reference sequence). Variable domain in full (rest from reference TRBV7-7 and TRBJ2-2): GAGVSQSPRYKVTKRGQDVTLRCDPISSHATLYWYQQALGQGPEFLTYFNYEAQPDKSGLPSDRFSAERPEGSISTLTIQRTEQRDSAMYRCASSLRGAANTGELFFGEGSRLTVL.

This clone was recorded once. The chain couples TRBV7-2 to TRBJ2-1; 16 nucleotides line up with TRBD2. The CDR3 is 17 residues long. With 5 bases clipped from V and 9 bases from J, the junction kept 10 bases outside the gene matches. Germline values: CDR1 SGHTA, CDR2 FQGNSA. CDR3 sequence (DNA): TGTGCCAGCAGCCAATCAGGGGGACTAGCGGGAGGGGTTGAGCAGTTCTTC. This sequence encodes CASSQSGGLAGGVEQFF. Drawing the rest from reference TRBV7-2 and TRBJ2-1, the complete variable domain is GAGVSQSPSNKVTEKGKDVELRCDPISGHTALYWYRQSLGQGLEFLIYFQGNSAPDKSGLPSDRFSAERTGGSVSTLTIQRTQQEDSAVYLCASSQSGGLAGGVEQFFGPGTRLTVL.

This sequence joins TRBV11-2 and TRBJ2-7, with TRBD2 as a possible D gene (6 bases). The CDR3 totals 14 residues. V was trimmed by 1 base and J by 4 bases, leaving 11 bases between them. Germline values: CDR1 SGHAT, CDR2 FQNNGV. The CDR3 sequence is CASSLVVGSYEQYF. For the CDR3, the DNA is TGTGCCAGCAGCTTAGTCGTCGGGAGTTACGAGCAGTACTTC.

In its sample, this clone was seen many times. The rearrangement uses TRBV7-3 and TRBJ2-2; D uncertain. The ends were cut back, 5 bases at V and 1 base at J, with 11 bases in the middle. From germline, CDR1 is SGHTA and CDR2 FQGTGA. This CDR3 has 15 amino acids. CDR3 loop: CASSPSHRNTGELFF. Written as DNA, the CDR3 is TGTGCCAGCAGCCCAAGTCACAGGAACACCGGGGAGCTGTTTTTT. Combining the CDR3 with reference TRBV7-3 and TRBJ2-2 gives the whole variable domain GAGVSQTPSNKVTEKGKYVELRCDPISGHTALYWYRQSLGQGPEFLIYFQGTGAADDSGLPNDRFFAVRPEGSVSTLKIQRTERGDSAVYLCASSPSHRNTGELFFGEGSRLTVL.

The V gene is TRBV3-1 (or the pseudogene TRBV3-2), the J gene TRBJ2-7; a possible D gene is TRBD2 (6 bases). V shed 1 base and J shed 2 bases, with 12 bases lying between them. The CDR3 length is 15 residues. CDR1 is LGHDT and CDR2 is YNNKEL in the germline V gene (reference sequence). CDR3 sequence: CASSQVSLAPYEQYF. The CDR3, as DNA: TGTGCCAGCAGCCAAGTTTCCCTAGCGCCCTACGAGCAGTACTTC.

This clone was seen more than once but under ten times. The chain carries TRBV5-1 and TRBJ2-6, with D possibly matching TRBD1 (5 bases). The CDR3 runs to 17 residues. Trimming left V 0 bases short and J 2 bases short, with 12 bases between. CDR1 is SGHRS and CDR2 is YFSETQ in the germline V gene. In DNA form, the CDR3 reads TGCGCCAGCAGCTTGGAGGGGAATGGCGCTGGGGCCAACGTCCTGACTTTC. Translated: CASSLEGNGAGANVLTF.

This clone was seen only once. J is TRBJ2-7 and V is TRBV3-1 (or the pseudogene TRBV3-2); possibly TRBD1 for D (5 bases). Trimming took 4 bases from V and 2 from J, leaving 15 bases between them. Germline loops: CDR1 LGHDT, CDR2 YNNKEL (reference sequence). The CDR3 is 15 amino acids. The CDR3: CASSPRQNHAYEQYF. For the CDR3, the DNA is TGTGCCAGCAGCCCCCGACAGAACCACGCCTACGAGCAGTACTTC.

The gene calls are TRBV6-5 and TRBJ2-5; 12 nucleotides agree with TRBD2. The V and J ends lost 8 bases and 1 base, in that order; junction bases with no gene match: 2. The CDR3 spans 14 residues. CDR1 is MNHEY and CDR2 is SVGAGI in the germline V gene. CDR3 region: CASASGGVQETQYF. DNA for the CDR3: TGTGCCAGCGCTAGCGGGGGGGTCCAAGAGACCCAGTACTTC.